This TCR beta chain was identified in a study of shared clonotypes between healthy human individuals. Study-wide context: Samples came from a couple of female and three male donors aged 18 to 49. Study-level results: Clonotype sharing levels among donors were expected to vary with sequencing depth.

CDR1 and CDR2 (germline): KGHSH, LQKENI. This CDR3 contains 12 residues. Every unsorted PBMC PCR replicate was loaded with 250 to 300 ng DNA, approximately 30,000 T cell genomes. Clones were sequenced by immunoSEQ multiplex PCR, and TCRdb holds only the in-frame ones, with some missing. The table lists a few hundred thousand clones, 75% to 80% of them singletons. In regard to this clone: Its antigen is as yet unknown. One junction end does not reproduce the germline sequence, and a read error may be involved.

The chain is built from TRBV18 and TRBJ2-1; D is ambiguous. The clonotype comes from a woman aged 40 to 55 in good health. Some clones in this sample may be carry-over from other donors' samples. The sequenced sample was PBMCs. The CDR3, as DNA: TGTGCCAGTTCACAGATCCCTTCTGAGCAGTTCTTC. Protein product: CASSQIPSEQFF.